The rows below give T cell receptor beta chains drawn from one sample of a study of blood T cell repertoires in COVID-19. Clones were sequenced by immunoSEQ multiplex PCR, and TCRdb holds only the in-frame ones, with some missing. Of 140,000 to 150,000 clones listed, roughly 80% were seen once; the top ten hold 7% to 9%. Material for sequencing was peripheral blood. The receptors were sampled from a man aged 50 or older with active or convalescent COVID-19. The CDR3 runs from the conserved cysteine through the conserved F or W. Each record gives: D gene, clone size, J gene, V gene, CDR3 protein, CDR3 DNA. D genes are given only for firm matches. Size is omitted from some rows. Given values are once, few, many or a class for expanded clones.

D gene: .
clone size: .
J gene: TRBJ2-2
V gene: TRBV19
CDR3 protein: CAPTGTFNTGELFF
CDR3 DNA: TGTGCCCCGACCGGGACATTTAACACCGGGGAGCTGTTTTTT

D gene: TRBD1
clone size: .
J gene: TRBJ2-4
V gene: TRBV4-1
CDR3 protein: CASSQDRGLGNIQYF
CDR3 DNA: TGCGCCAGCAGCCAAGATAGGGGGCTAGGAAACATTCAGTACTTC

D gene: TRBD2
clone size: .
J gene: TRBJ2-1
V gene: TRBV7-8
CDR3 protein: CASSFLASGYNEQFF
CDR3 DNA: TGTGCCAGCAGCTTTCTGGCTAGCGGCTACAATGAGCAGTTCTTC

D gene: TRBD1
clone size: .
J gene: TRBJ1-6
V gene: TRBV6-6
CDR3 protein: CASSSRDRGNSPLHF
CDR3 DNA: TGTGCCAGCAGTTCCCGGGACAGGGGAAACTCACCCCTCCACTTT

D gene: TRBD1
clone size: .
J gene: TRBJ1-1
V gene: TRBV12-3/TRBV12-4
CDR3 protein: CASSPSDREAFF
CDR3 DNA: TGTGCCAGCAGTCCGTCGGACAGGGAGGCTTTCTTT

D gene: TRBD2
clone size: .
J gene: TRBJ2-5
V gene: TRBV7-2
CDR3 protein: CASSRGLAGPDEETQYF
CDR3 DNA: TGTGCCAGCAGCCGGGGACTAGCGGGGCCCGATGAGGAGACCCAGTACTTC

D gene: .
clone size: once
J gene: TRBJ2-3
V gene: TRBV11-3
CDR3 protein: CASSLDRGGRSTDTQYF
CDR3 DNA: TGTGCCAGCAGCTTAGATCGCGGCGGGCGCAGCACAGATACGCAGTATTTT

D gene: .
clone size: .
J gene: TRBJ1-2
V gene: TRBV12-3/TRBV12-4
CDR3 protein: CASRPTAETGYTF
CDR3 DNA: TGTGCCAGCAGGCCGACAGCCGAGACTGGCTACACCTTC

D gene: .
clone size: .
J gene: TRBJ1-6
V gene: TRBV28
CDR3 protein: CASKPSGINSPLHF
CDR3 DNA: TGTGCCAGCAAACCGTCAGGGATTAATTCACCCCTCCACTTT

D gene: .
clone size: .
J gene: TRBJ2-7
V gene: TRBV7-2
CDR3 protein: CASSLAETTTEQYF
CDR3 DNA: TGTGCCAGCAGCCTGGCCGAGACTACGACCGAGCAGTACTTC

D gene: .
clone size: .
J gene: TRBJ2-2
V gene: TRBV11-3
CDR3 protein: CASSSLGELFF
CDR3 DNA: TGTGCCAGCAGCTCCCTCGGGGAGCTGTTTTTT